These 13 T cell receptor beta chains were sequenced from one sample in a study of metastatic and nonmetastatic thyroid tumors. Thyroid surgery took place with no prior treatment in any patient. TCRdb reprocessed the PCR reads using MiXCR. The sample has about 30,000 clones, 20% to 25% seen once. Sequenced: blood. These TCRs come from a female donor with papillary thyroid cancer or a benign thyroid nodule (not recorded which). Some clones in this sample may be carry-over from other donors' samples.

Concerning this clone itself: A much larger clone differs from this one at a single base, so this may be a read error. The rearrangement joins TRBV3-1 to TRBJ2-3; perhaps TRBD2 as D (5 bases). Germline V gene sequence: CDR1 LGHDT, CDR2 YNNKEL (reference sequence). The CDR3 has 16 residues. V was trimmed by 4 bases and J by 4 bases, leaving 18 bases between them. CDR3 residues: CASSRSSRSGADTQYF. CDR3 coding DNA: TGTGCCAGCAGCCGGAGTAGCAGGAGCGGCGCAGATACGCAGTATTTT.

To note about this clone: The junction and the germline gene differ at one end; a read error may be behind it. The chain links TRBV19 to TRBJ2-5; tentative D call: TRBD2 (7 bases). This CDR3 region has 15 residues. From germline, CDR1 is LNHDA and CDR2 SQIVND (reference sequence). CDR3 sequence (DNA): TGTGCCAGTAGTATCGCCGAAGCGGGACATGAGACCCAGCACTTC. This translates into CASSIAEAGHETQHF.

This clone was recorded once. The genes are TRBV20-1 and TRBJ2-7; unclear D gene. Germline CDR1 reads DFQATT; CDR2 reads SNEGSKA (reference sequence). The germline V and J ends were trimmed by 6 bases and 4 bases, with 13 bases remaining between them. CDR3 length: 12 residues. Here the CDR3 reads CSALDGPYEQYF. The CDR3 DNA reads as TGCAGTGCGCTTGACGGACCTTACGAGCAGTACTTC.

This clone was seen ten or more times. The chain combines TRBV7-8 with TRBJ2-7; D not resolved. The germline V and J ends were trimmed by 10 bases and 5 bases, with 18 bases remaining between them. The CDR3 covers 13 residues. The germline V gene encodes CDR1 SGHVS and CDR2 FQNEAQ. CDR3 sequence reads: CATKDRTMDEQYF. The CDR3 DNA is TGTGCCACCAAGGACCGGACGATGGACGAGCAGTACTTC.

This clone appeared many times. V usage is TRBV15 and J usage is TRBJ2-3; D is unclear. The CDR3 has 14 amino acids. Germline loops: CDR1 LNHNV, CDR2 YYDKDF (reference sequence). V was trimmed by 5 bases and J by 0 bases, leaving 9 bases between them. This CDR3 is CATSLRSSTDTQYF. CDR3 sequence (DNA): TGTGCCACCAGCCTCCGGAGTAGCACAGATACGCAGTATTTT. The full variable domain, its missing parts supplied by reference TRBV15 and TRBJ2-3, is DAMVIQNPRYQVTQFGKPVTLSCSQTLNHNVMYWYQQKSSQAPKLLFHYYDKDFNNEADTPDNFQSRRPNTSFCFLDIRSPGLGDTAMYLCATSLRSSTDTQYFGPGTRLTVL.

V gene TRBV3-1 combines with J gene TRBJ2-3, with D perhaps matching TRBD2 (5 bases). V lost 10 bases to trimming and J lost 5 bases, with 16 bases between them. Germline V gene sequence: CDR1 LGHDT, CDR2 YNNKEL (reference sequence). This CDR3 has 13 residues. CDR3 region: CAISEAGRDTQYF. CDR3 nucleotides: TGTGCCATTAGTGAGGCGGGTAGAGATACGCAGTATTTT.

The rearrangement uses TRBV2 and TRBJ2-3, with 10 bases matching TRBD1. In germline, CDR1 is SNHLY, CDR2 FYNNEI. This CDR3 contains 13 residues. The ends lost 7 bases at V and 7 bases at J; junction bases unmatched: 5. The CDR3 nucleotides are TGTGCCAGCATCGGGACAGGGGCCAATACGCAGTATTTT. Translated: CASIGTGANTQYF.

This clone was counted between two and nine times. The V and J genes are TRBV6-1 and TRBJ2-7, with TRBD2 matching 10 bases. Per the germline V gene, CDR1 is MNHNS and CDR2 is SASEGT. The CDR3 totals 15 residues. Trimming removed 3 bases from V and 3 bases from J; junction bases left unmatched: 5. The CDR3 loop is CASSDILAGGYEQYF. DNA of the CDR3: TGTGCCAGCAGTGATATTTTAGCGGGAGGCTACGAGCAGTACTTC.

This clone showed up many times. The chain has TRBV5-1 and TRBJ2-3; D gene uncertain. This CDR3 spans 11 amino acids. Germline CDR1 SGHRS, CDR2 YFSETQ. The V end lost 3 bases, the J end lost 4 bases, and 3 bases lay between the germline ends. In DNA, the CDR3 is TGCGCCAGCAGCTCCGCAGATACGCAGTATTTT. The encoded protein is CASSSADTQYF.

Note on this clone: Its ends do not fully match the called genes, so a read error is possible. The rearrangement uses TRBV2 and TRBJ2-1; D possibly matches TRBD1 or TRBD2 (6 bases each). There are 16 residues in the CDR3. Germline CDR1 reads SNHLY; CDR2 reads FYNNEI. The CDR3 DNA reads as TGTGCCACCCGAGAAGGGGAAGGCAGGGGAGGAAATGCGCAGGTCTTC. Translation: CATREGEGRGGNAQVF.

This clone has at least ten counts. The genes are TRBV6-1 and TRBJ1-5, with 7 bases fitting TRBD1. Germline CDR1 MNHNS, CDR2 SASEGT. V lost 5 bases and J lost 6; bases outside the gene matches: 10. The CDR3 has 15 amino acids. CDR3 nucleotides: TGTGCCAGCAGTAAAAAGGGGGCGCGTGTTCAGCCCCAGCATTTT. It encodes CASSKKGARVQPQHF.

Points on this clone: Its ends do not fully match the called genes, so a read error is possible. The rearrangement links TRBV6-2 or TRBV6-3 to TRBJ2-4; 10 positions agree with TRBD1. CDR1 and CDR2 (germline): MNHEY, SVGEGT. The CDR3 has 14 residues. CDR3 DNA sequence: TGTGACAGCAGTGGACAGGGGGGGAAAAACATTCAGTACTTC. This codes for CDSSGQGGKNIQYF.

By proportion, this clone is medium-sized. This chain links TRBV10-3 with TRBJ2-7; perhaps D is TRBD1 or TRBD2 (5 bases each). There are 13 residues in the CDR3. V lost 6 bases to trimming and J lost 3 bases, with 12 bases between them. Germline CDR1 and CDR2: ENHRY and SYGVKD. As DNA, the CDR3 is TGTGCCATCAGCCACGGGACCAACTACGAGCAGTACTTC. It is translated as CAISHGTNYEQYF.